This entry describes one T cell receptor beta chain. In the original analysis: Researchers report that nucleated cell counts were estimated from reference gene primer amplification. Sequenced by immunoSEQ multiplex PCR; TCRdb stores in-frame clones only, minus some. The V and J calls and the clone size are those of that table, but D and trimming were determined from the DNA. The sample has tens of thousands of clones; 82% are singletons. These data come from a study of blood T cell repertoires in COVID-19. Study context: T cells, B-cell-depleted T cells, or PBMCs supplied cDNA or gDNA.

This CDR3 has 15 residues. CDR1 MNHEY and CDR2 SVGAGI come from the germline V gene. V gave up 6 bases and J gave up 5 bases; unmatched junction bases: 11. The V gene is TRBV6-5, the J gene TRBJ2-7; TRBD1 matches at 9 bases. This clonotype originated in a man in his sixties with acute or convalescent COVID-19. Sequenced material: peripheral blood. The CDR3 DNA reads TGTGCCAGCAGCCGACCGGGACAGGGTGTCCACGAGCAGTACTTC. Its translation is CASSRPGQGVHEQYF.